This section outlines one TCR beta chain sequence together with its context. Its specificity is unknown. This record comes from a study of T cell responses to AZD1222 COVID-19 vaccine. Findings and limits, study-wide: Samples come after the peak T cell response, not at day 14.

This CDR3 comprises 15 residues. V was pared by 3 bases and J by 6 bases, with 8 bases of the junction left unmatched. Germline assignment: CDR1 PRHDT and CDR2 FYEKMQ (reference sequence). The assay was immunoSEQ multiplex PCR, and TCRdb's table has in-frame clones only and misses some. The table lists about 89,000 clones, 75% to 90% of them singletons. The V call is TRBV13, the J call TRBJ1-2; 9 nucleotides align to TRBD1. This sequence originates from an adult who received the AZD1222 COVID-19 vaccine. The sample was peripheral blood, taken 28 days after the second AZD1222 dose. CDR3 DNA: TGTGCCAGCAGCTTCGGTTTGACAGGGGGGGATGGCTACACCTTC. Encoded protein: CASSFGLTGGDGYTF.